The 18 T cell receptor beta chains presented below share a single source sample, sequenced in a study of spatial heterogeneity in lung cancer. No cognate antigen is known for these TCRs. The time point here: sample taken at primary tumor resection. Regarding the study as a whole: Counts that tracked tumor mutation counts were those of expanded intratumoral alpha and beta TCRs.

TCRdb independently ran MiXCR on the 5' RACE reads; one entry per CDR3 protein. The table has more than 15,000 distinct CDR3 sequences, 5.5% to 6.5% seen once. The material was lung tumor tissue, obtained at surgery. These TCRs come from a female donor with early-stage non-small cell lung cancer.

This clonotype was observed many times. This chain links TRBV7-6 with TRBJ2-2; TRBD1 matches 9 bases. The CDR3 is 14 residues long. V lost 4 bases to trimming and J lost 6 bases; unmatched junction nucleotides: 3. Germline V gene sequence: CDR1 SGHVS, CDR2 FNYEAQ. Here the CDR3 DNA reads TGTGCCAGCAGCTCGACAGGGGGAGCCGGGGAGCTGTTTTTT. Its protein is CASSSTGGAGELFF.

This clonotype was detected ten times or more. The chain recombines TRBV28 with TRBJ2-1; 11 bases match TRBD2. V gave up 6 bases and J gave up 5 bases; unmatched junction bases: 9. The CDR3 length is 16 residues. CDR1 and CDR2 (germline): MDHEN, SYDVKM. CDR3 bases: TGTGCCAGCAGCCGACAGCCGGGACTAGCGGACAATGAGCAGTTCTTC. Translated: CASSRQPGLADNEQFF.

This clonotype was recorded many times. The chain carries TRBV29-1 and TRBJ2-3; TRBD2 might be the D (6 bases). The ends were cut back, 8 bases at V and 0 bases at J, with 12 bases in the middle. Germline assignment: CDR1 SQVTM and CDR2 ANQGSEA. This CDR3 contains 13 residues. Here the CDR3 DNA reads TGCAGCCCGAGGAGCGGGAGCACAGATACGCAGTATTTT. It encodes CSPRSGSTDTQYF.

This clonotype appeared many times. Here the CDR3 DNA reads TGTGCCAGTAGTTCGACAGGGGGCCTCCAGCCCCAGCATTTT. This gives the protein CASSSTGGLQPQHF. This chain joins TRBV19 and TRBJ1-5; TRBD1 matches at 10 bases. Germline lookup yields CDR1 LNHDA and CDR2 SQIVND (reference sequence). CDR3 length: 14 residues. Trimming removed 5 bases from V and 7 bases from J; junction bases left unmatched: 5.

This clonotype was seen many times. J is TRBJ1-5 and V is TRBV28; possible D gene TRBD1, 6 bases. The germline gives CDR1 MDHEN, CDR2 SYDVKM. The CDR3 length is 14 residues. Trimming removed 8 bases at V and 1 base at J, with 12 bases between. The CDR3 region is CASGGHGSNQPQHF. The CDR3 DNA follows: TGTGCCAGCGGGGGCCACGGGAGCAATCAGCCCCAGCATTTT.

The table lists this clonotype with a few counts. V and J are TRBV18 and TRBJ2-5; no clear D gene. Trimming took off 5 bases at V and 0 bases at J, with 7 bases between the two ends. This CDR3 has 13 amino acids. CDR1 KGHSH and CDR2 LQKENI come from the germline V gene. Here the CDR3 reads CASSGQYQETQYF. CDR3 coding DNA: TGTGCCAGCTCAGGGCAGTACCAAGAGACCCAGTACTTC. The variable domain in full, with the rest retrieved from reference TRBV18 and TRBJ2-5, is NAGVMQNPRHLVRRRGQEARLRCSPMKGHSHVYWYRQLPEEGLKFMVYLQKENIIDESGMPKERFSAEFPKEGPSILRIQQVVRGDSAAYFCASSGQYQETQYFGPGTRLLVL.

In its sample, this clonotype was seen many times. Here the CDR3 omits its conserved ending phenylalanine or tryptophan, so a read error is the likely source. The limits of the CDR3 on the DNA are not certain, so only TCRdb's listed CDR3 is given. The CDR3 reads CASSGTDRGLYRI. The chain employs TRBV10-1 and TRBJ2-7; TRBD1, the table's D call, was not compared with the DNA. Both ends counted, the CDR3 spans 13 residues. Germline V gene data show CDR1 as WNHNN and CDR2 as SYGVQD (reference sequence).

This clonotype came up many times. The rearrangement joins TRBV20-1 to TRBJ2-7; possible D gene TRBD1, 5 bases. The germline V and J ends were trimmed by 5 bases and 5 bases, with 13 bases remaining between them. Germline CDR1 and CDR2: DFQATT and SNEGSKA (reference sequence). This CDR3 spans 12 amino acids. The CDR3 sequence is CSAFRDGHEQYF. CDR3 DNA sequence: TGCAGTGCTTTCAGGGATGGTCACGAGCAGTACTTC.

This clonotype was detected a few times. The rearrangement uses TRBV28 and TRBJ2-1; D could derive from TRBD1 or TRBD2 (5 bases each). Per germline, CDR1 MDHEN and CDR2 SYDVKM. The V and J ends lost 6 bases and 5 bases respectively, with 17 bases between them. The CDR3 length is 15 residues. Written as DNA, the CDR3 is TGTGCCAGCAGCGTTATCGGGACCAAGGACAATGAGCAGTTCTTC. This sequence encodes CASSVIGTKDNEQFF.

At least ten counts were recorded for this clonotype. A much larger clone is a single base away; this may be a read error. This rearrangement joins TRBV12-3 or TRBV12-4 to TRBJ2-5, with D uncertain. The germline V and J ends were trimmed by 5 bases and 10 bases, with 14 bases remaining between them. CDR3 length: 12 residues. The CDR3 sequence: CASSPQCVGQYF. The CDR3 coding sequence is TGTGCCAGCAGTCCACAGTGCGTGGGCCAGTACTTC.

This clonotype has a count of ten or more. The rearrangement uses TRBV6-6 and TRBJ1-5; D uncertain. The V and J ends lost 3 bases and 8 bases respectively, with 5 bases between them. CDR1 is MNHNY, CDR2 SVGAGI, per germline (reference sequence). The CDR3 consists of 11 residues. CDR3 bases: TGTGCCAGCAGTTATGTCGAGCCCCAGCATTTT. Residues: CASSYVEPQHF.

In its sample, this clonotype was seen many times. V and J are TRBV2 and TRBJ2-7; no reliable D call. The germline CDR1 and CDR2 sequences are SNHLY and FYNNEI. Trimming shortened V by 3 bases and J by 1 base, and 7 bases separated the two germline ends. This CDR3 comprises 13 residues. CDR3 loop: CASSEDESYEQYF. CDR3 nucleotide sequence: TGTGCCAGCAGTGAGGACGAATCCTACGAGCAGTACTTC.

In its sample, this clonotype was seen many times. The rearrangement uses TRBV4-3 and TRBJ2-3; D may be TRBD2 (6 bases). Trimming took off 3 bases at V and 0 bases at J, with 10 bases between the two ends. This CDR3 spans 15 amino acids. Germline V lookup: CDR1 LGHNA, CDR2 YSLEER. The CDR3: CASSHGGESTDTQYF. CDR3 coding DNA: TGCGCCAGCAGCCACGGCGGGGAAAGCACAGATACGCAGTATTTT.

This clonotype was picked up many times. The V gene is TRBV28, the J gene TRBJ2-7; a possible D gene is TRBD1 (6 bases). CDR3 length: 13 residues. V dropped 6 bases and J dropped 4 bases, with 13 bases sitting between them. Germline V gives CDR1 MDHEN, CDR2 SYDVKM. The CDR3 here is CASSRLRGYEQYF. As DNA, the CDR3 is TGTGCCAGCAGCCGGCTCAGGGGTTACGAGCAGTACTTC.

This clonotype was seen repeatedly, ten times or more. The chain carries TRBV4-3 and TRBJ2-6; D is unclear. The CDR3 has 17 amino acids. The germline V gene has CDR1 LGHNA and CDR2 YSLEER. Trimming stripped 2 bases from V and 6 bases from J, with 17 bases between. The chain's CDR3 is CASSQNPQQSAANVLTF. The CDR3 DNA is TGCGCCAGCAGCCAAAACCCACAACAGTCGGCGGCCAACGTCCTGACTTTC.

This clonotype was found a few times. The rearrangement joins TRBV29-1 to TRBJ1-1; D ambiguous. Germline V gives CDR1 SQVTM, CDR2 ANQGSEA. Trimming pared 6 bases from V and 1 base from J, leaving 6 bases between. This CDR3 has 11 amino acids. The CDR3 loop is CSVAKNTEAFF. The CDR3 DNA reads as TGCAGCGTAGCCAAGAACACTGAAGCTTTCTTT.

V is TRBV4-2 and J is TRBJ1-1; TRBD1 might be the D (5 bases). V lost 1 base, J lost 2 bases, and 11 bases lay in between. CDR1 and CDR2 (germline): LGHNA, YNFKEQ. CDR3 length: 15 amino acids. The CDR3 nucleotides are TGTGCCAGCAGCCAAGGACCGGGGGATAACACTGAAGCTTTCTTT. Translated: CASSQGPGDNTEAFF.

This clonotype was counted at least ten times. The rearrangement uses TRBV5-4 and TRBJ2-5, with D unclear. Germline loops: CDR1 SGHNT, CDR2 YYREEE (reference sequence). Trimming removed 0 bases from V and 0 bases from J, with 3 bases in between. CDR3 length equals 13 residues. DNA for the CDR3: TGTGCCAGCAGCTTGGTTGACCAAGAGACCCAGTACTTC. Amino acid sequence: CASSLVDQETQYF.